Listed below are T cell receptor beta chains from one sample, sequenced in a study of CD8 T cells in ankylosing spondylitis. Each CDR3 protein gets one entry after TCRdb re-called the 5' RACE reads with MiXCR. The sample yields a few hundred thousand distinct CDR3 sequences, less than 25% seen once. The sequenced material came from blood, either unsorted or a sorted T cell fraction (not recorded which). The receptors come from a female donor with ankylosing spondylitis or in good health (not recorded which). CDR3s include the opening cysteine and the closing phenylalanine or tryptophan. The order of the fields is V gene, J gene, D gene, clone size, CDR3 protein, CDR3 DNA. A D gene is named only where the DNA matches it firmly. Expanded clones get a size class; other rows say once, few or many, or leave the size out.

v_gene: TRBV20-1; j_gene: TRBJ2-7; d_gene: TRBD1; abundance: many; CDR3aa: CSASSGRDRQYF; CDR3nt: TGCAGTGCTAGTTCCGGCAGGGACAGGCAGTACTTC
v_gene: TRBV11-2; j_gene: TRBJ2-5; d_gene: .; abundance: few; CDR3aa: CASSFAGTPRGQETQYF; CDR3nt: TGTGCCAGCAGCTTCGCCGGGACACCAAGGGGACAAGAGACCCAGTACTTC
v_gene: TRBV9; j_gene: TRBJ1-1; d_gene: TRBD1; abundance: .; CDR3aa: CASSVRTGPGTEAFF; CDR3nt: TGTGCCAGCAGCGTCAGGACAGGGCCGGGGACTGAAGCTTTCTTT
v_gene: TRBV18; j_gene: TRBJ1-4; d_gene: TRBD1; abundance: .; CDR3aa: CAGGQGTNGKLFF; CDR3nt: TGTGCCGGCGGACAGGGGACTAATGGAAAACTGTTTTTT
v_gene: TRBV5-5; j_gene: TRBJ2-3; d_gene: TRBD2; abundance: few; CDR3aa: CASSTLADLRDTQYF; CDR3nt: TGTGCCAGCAGTACTCTAGCGGACTTAAGGGATACGCAGTATTTT
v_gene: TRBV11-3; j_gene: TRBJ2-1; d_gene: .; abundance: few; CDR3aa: CASSLVGGPGDEQFF; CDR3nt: TGTGCCAGCAGCTTAGTCGGGGGCCCGGGGGATGAGCAGTTCTTC
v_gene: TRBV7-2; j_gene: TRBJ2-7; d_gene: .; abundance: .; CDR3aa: CASRRASEQYF; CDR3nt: TGTGCCAGCAGAAGGGCTAGCGAGCAGTACTTC
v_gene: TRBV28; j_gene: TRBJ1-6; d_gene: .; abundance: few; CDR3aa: CASIYTGSAFNSPLHF; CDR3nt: TGTGCCAGCATTTACACCGGGTCCGCGTTTAATTCACCCCTCCACTTT
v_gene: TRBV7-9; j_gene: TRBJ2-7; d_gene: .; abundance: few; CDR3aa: CASSLGQASTKQYF; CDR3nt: TGTGCCAGCAGCTTAGGACAGGCCTCTACGAAGCAGTACTTC
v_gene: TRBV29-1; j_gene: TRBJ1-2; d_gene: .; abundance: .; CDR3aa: CSVGSYGYTF; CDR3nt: TGCAGCGTTGGTTCCTATGGCTACACCTTC
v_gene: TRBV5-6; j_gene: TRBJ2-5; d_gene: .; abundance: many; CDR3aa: CASSLGQRETQYF; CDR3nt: TGTGCCAGCAGCTTGGGACAGAGGGAGACCCAGTACTTC
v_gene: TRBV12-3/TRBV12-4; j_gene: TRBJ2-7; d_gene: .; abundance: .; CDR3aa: CASSRTTNYEQYF; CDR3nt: TGTGCCAGCAGTAGGACTACCAACTACGAGCAGTACTTC
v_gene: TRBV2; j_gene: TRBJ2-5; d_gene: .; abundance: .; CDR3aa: CASSEELVETQYF; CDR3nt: TGTGCCAGCAGTGAAGAACTAGTGGAGACCCAGTACTTC
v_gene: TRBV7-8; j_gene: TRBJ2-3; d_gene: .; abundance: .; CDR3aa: CASSSYLVGDTQYF; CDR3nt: TGTGCCAGCAGCTCCTATCTTGTCGGAGATACGCAGTATTTT
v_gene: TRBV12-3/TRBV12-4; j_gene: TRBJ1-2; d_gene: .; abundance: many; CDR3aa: CATGGGGSVYGYTF; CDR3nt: TGTGCCACCGGTGGGGGAGGGAGCGTGTATGGCTACACCTTC
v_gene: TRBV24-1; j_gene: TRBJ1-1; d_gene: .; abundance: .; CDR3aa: CATSGTFF; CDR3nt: TGTGCCACCAGTGGAACTTTCTTT
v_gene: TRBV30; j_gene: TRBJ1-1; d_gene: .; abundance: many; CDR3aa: CAWIPYRDVGTEAFF; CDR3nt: TGTGCCTGGATCCCATACAGGGATGTCGGCACTGAAGCTTTCTTT
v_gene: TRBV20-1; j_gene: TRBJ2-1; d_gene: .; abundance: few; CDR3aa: CSAAGGVLSYNEQFF; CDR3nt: TGCAGTGCCGCGGGCGGAGTCCTCTCTTACAATGAGCAGTTCTTC
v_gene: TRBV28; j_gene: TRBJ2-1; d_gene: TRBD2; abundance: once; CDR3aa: CAVRTSGHGREQFF; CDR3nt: TGTGCCGTTAGGACTAGCGGCCATGGGAGAGAGCAGTTCTTC
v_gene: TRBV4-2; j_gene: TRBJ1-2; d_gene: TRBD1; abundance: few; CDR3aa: CASSQVGQGDYGYTF; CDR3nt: TGTGCCAGCAGCCAAGTCGGACAGGGAGACTATGGCTACACCTTC
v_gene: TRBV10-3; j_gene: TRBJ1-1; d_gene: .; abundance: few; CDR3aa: CAISAGRETMKTEAFF; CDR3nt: TGTGCCATCAGTGCGGGGAGGGAGACCATGAAAACTGAAGCTTTCTTT
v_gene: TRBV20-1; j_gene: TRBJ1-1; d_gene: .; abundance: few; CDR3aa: CSASWTVNTEAFF; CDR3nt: TGCAGTGCTAGTTGGACGGTTAACACTGAAGCTTTCTTT
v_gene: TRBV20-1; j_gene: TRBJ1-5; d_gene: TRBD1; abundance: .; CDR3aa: CSAKAGTGWQPQHF; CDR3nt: TGCAGTGCTAAAGCTGGGACAGGGTGGCAGCCCCAGCATTTT
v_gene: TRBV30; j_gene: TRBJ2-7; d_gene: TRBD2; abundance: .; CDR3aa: CAWARDYGSEQYF; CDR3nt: TGTGCCTGGGCTAGGGACTACGGTTCCGAGCAGTACTTC
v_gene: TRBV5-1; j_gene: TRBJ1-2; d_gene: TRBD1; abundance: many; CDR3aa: CASSLQGVGYTF; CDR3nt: TGCGCCAGCAGCCTTCAGGGGGTCGGCTACACCTTC
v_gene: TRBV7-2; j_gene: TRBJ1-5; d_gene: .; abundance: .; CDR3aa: CASSNTGRGSNQPQHF; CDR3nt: TGTGCCAGCAGTAATACAGGTAGAGGGAGCAATCAGCCCCAGCATTTT
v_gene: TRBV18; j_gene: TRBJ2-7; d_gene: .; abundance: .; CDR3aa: CASSTLGEGEQYF; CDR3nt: TGTGCCAGCTCAACCCTCGGGGAAGGCGAGCAGTACTTC
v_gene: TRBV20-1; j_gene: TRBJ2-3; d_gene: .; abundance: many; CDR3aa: CSAPRQPSTDTQYF; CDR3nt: TGCAGTGCTCCCCGGCAACCTAGCACAGATACGCAGTATTTT
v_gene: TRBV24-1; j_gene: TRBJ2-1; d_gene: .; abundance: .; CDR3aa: CATSGDRRGYNEQFF; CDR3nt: TGTGCCACCAGTGGGGATCGGAGGGGGTACAATGAGCAGTTCTTC
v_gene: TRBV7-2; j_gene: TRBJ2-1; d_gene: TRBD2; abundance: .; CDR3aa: CASSLPGGGLTEIRQRNNEQFF; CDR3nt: TGTGCCAGCAGCTTACCGGGGGGGGGACTGACCGAAATTAGGCAGCGCAACAATGAGCAGTTCTTC
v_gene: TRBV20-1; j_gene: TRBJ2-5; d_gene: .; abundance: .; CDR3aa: CCARGRGGSKETQYF; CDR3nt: TGCTGTGCTAGGGGGAGGGGGGGAAGTAAAGAGACCCAGTACTTC
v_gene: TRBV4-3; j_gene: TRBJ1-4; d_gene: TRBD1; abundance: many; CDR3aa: CASSPQRAGGLANEKLFF; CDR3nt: TGCGCCAGCAGCCCCCAGAGGGCAGGGGGCCTAGCTAATGAAAAACTGTTTTTT
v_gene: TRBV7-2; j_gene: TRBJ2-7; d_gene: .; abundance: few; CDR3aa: CAVGSGGVPFEQYF; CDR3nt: TGTGCCGTGGGGTCGGGCGGGGTCCCCTTCGAGCAGTACTTC
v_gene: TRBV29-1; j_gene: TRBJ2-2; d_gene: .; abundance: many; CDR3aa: CSVGQSTGELFF; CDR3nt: TGCAGCGTTGGGCAGTCAACCGGGGAGCTGTTTTTT
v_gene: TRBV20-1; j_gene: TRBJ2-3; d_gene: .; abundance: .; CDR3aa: CSARDRGITDTQYF; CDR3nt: TGCAGTGCTAGAGACCGGGGTATTACAGATACGCAGTATTTT
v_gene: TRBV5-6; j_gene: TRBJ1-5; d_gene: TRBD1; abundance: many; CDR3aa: CASSLALAGGQPQHF; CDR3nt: TGTGCCAGCAGCTTGGCATTGGCAGGGGGTCAGCCCCAGCATTTT
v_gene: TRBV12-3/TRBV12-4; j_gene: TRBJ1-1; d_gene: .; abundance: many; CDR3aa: CASTQTGNTEAFF; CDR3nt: TGTGCCAGCACCCAGACAGGGAACACTGAAGCTTTCTTT
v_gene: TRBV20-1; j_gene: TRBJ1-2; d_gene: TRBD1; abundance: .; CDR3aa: CSAGDRNYGYTF; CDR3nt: TGCAGTGCTGGGGACAGGAACTATGGCTACACCTTC
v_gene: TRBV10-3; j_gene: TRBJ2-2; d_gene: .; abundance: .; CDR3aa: CAISESRGDTGELFF; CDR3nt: TGTGCCATCAGTGAGTCGAGGGGGGACACCGGGGAGCTGTTTTTT
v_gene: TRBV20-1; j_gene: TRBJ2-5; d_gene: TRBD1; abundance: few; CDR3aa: CSASPKTGQETQYF; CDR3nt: TGCAGTGCTAGTCCTAAGACAGGGCAAGAGACCCAGTACTTC
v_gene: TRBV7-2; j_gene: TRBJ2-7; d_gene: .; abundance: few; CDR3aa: CASSLGSGGPYEQYF; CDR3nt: TGTGCCAGCAGCTTAGGGAGCGGAGGTCCGTACGAGCAGTACTTC
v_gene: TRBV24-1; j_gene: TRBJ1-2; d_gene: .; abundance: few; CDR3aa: CATSRYRDGYTF; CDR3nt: TGTGCCACCAGTCGATACAGGGATGGCTACACCTTC
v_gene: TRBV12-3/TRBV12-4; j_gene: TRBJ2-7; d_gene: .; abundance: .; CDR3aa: CASSSGTYYEQYF; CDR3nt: TGTGCCAGCAGTTCTGGGACTTATTACGAGCAGTACTTC